This entry features one TCR beta chain sequence. Sequencing of TCR beta was performed on blood CD8+ T cells and on blood CD4+ T cells. This record belongs to a study of CD8 T cells in Susac syndrome. Study-level background: Blood was drawn from Susac syndrome patients while they were therapy-naive, on corticosteroids, or on intravenous immunoglobulin alone.

Deletions cut 4 bases from V and 4 bases from J, with 10 bases between. Germline V CDR1 and CDR2: ENHRY, SYGVKD. The CDR3 consists of 13 residues. cDNA came from around 0.5 to 1 ug RNA primed by random hexamers. Multiplex immunoSEQ PCR targeted 54 Vbeta and 13 Jbeta TCR beta segments. A single record per CDR3 protein comes from TCRdb applying MiXCR to the immunoSEQ multiplex PCR reads. The table lists about 140,000 distinct CDR3 sequences, about 95% of them singletons. This sequence originates from a human donor with Susac syndrome. The specimen was CD4+ T cells from PBMCs. The chain couples TRBV10-3 to TRBJ1-1, with D unclear. Here the CDR3 DNA reads TGTGCCATCAGTGTAGGGAAGGGCACTGAAGCTTTCTTT. Amino acid sequence: CAISVGKGTEAFF.